Reported below is one TCR beta chain. As yet, its antigen is unknown. The sample is drawn from a study of cytotoxic CD8 clonotypes in ibrutinib-treated CLL. About the study: Treatment had run for a median roughly 12 months, range 6 to 36, when response samples were taken. Samples yielded averages of around 280,000 productive templates and 94,082 productive rearrangements.

Study results and caveats: In sustained-remission versus progressing patients, sampling times differed.

Repertoires were generated with immunoSEQ multiplex PCR, while TCRdb's copy carries only in-frame clones and drops some. The sample consists of under 150,000 clones, more than 70% of them appearing once. The CDR3 is 18 amino acids. J gave up 0 bases and V 6 bases, and 16 bases lay outside the gene matches. The germline gives CDR1 LNHDA, CDR2 SQIVND (reference sequence). This TCR came from a human donor with chronic lymphocytic leukemia. The source was PBMCs, collected after 36 months of ibrutinib treatment. This chain joins TRBV19 and TRBJ1-1; TRBD1 agrees at 7 bases. The CDR3 DNA follows: TGTGCCAGTAGCCTAGGGACAGCCTCCGATACTATGAACACTGAAGCTTTCTTT. It encodes CASSLGTASDTMNTEAFF.